One and the same sample provided the 19 T cell receptor beta chains below, sequenced in a study of blood T cell repertoires in COVID-19. The assay was immunoSEQ multiplex PCR, and TCRdb's table has in-frame clones only and misses some. This table holds a few hundred thousand clones, roughly four fifths found once. The sample consisted of PBMCs or T cells enriched from blood (not recorded which). These TCRs come from a woman in her 50s who had recovered from COVID-19.

The chain uses TRBV18 and TRBJ2-5, with 14 bases fitting TRBD2. The length of the CDR3 is 15 residues. Looked up from germline, CDR1 is KGHSH and CDR2 is LQKENI. After removal of 4 bases from V and 2 bases from J, the junction contained 0 bases not matched to a gene. The CDR3 region is CASSRTSGRQETQYF. The DNA for the CDR3 is TGTGCCAGCTCACGGACTAGCGGGAGGCAAGAGACCCAGTACTTC.

This rearrangement joins TRBV5-1 to TRBJ2-1; 9 positions agree with TRBD2. Germline V gene data show CDR1 as SGHRS and CDR2 as YFSETQ. J lost 9 bases, V lost 4 bases, and 11 bases had no gene match. CDR3 length equals 15 residues. CDR3 nucleotides: TGCGCCAGCAGCGCCCGACTAGCGGAAAGTGGTGAGCAGTTCTTC. Translated, it gives CASSARLAESGEQFF.

The genes are TRBV20-1 and TRBJ2-1; 7 positions agree with TRBD2. The V gene's germline CDR1 is DFQATT and CDR2 SNEGSKA (reference sequence). J gave up 7 bases and V 8 bases, and 5 bases lay outside the gene matches. The CDR3 contains 11 residues. Here the CDR3 reads CSYWGGNEQFF. The CDR3, as DNA: TGCAGTTATTGGGGGGGTAATGAGCAGTTCTTC.

The chain combines TRBV18 with TRBJ1-5; the D is unclear. This CDR3 is 14 amino acids long. The germline gives CDR1 KGHSH, CDR2 LQKENI. The V end was cut by 8 bases, the J end by 0 bases, with 11 bases between. CDR3 amino acids: CASAGSYSNQPQHF. As DNA, the CDR3 is TGTGCCAGCGCCGGGAGTTATAGCAATCAGCCCCAGCATTTT.

The rearrangement links TRBV24-1 to TRBJ2-1, with 11 bases identical to TRBD2. The V gene's germline CDR1 is KGHDR and CDR2 SFDVKD. The CDR3 totals 16 residues. Trimming took 4 bases from V and 4 from J; bases not matched to a gene: 5. Here the CDR3 reads CATSDSLAGVYNEQFF. CDR3 DNA sequence: TGTGCCACCAGTGACTCACTAGCGGGAGTGTACAATGAGCAGTTCTTC.

This chain connects TRBV19 to TRBJ1-1; D not resolved. The CDR3 runs 15 residues. Trimming stripped 4 bases from V and 1 base from J, with 13 bases between. Germline CDR1 reads LNHDA; CDR2 reads SQIVND (reference sequence). The CDR3 DNA sequence: TGTGCCAGTAGTAACACTCGGGGAGGGAACACTGAAGCTTTCTTT. It yields the protein CASSNTRGGNTEAFF.

The chain has TRBV6-5 and TRBJ1-2, with 8 bases that match TRBD1. The CDR3 is made up of 14 amino acids. The germline V gene has CDR1 MNHEY and CDR2 SVGAGI. V lost 5 bases to trimming and J lost 8 bases; unmatched junction nucleotides: 10. The CDR3 protein is CASSPDRVVVGYTF. In DNA, the CDR3 is TGTGCCAGCAGTCCGGACAGGGTGGTTGTAGGCTACACCTTC.

V and J are TRBV13 and TRBJ1-3; perhaps TRBD1 as D (5 bases). The CDR3 is made up of 16 amino acids. V was trimmed by 4 bases and J by 0 bases, leaving 13 bases between them. Per germline, CDR1 PRHDT and CDR2 FYEKMQ (reference sequence). In DNA form, the CDR3 reads TGTGCCAGCAGCTCCCAGGGAAGGGCCTCTGGAAACACCATATATTTT. Translation gives CASSSQGRASGNTIYF.

V usage is TRBV2 and J usage is TRBJ1-2; TRBD1 matches at 8 bases. The germline V gene encodes CDR1 SNHLY and CDR2 FYNNEI. The CDR3 contains 14 residues. V was pared by 3 bases and J by 4 bases, with 4 bases of the junction left unmatched. The CDR3 nucleotides read TGTGCCAGCAGTGAGGGTGGACAGGGCTATGGCTACACCTTC. This codes for CASSEGGQGYGYTF.

This sequence joins TRBV5-6 and TRBJ1-6; TRBD1 matches 8 bases. This CDR3 is 14 amino acids long. The junction had 2 bases not matched to a gene; V was cut back by 0 bases and J by 9 bases. CDR1 is SGHDT and CDR2 is YYEEEE in the germline V gene. The CDR3, as DNA: TGTGCCAGCAGCTTGGGAACAGGGGGTTCACCCCTCCACTTT. Its translation is CASSLGTGGSPLHF. Full variable domain (rest looked up from reference TRBV5-6 and TRBJ1-6): DAGVTQSPTHLIKTRGQQVTLRCSPKSGHDTVSWYQQALGQGPQFIFQYYEEEERQRGNFPDRFSGHQFPNYSSELNVNALLLGDSALYLCASSLGTGGSPLHFGNGTRLTVT.

The chain links TRBV30 to TRBJ2-5, with D tentatively TRBD2 (6 bases). The CDR3 is 11 residues long. Germline CDR1 GTSNPN, CDR2 SVGIG (reference sequence). The V end lost 4 bases, the J end lost 3 bases, and 6 bases lay between the germline ends. The CDR3 DNA sequence: TGTGCCTGGACTAGCGAAGAGACCCAGTACTTC. Encoded protein: CAWTSEETQYF.

V and J are TRBV7-6 and TRBJ2-5; 11 nucleotides line up with TRBD2. V was clipped by 1 base and J by 4 bases; unmatched bases: 11. Per germline, CDR1 SGHVS and CDR2 FNYEAQ. The CDR3 totals 18 residues. The CDR3 here is CASSLGLLAGGVGETQYF. The CDR3 nucleotides are TGTGCCAGCAGCTTAGGCTTGCTAGCGGGAGGTGTTGGAGAGACCCAGTACTTC.

This clone came up once. V gene TRBV7-9 combines with J gene TRBJ2-7; 8 bases line up with TRBD1. From germline, CDR1 is SEHNR and CDR2 FQNEAQ (reference sequence). This CDR3 has 15 amino acids. V dropped 5 bases and J dropped 2; count of bases not matched to a gene: 8. The CDR3 region is CASSPWGTGPYEQYF. CDR3 sequence (DNA): TGTGCCAGCAGCCCCTGGGGGACAGGACCCTACGAGCAGTACTTC.

The chain combines TRBV6-5 with TRBJ1-3, with D possibly TRBD1 on 6 matching bases. Between the trimmed V and J ends, which lost 5 bases and 1 base, there was a span of 12 bases. The germline V gene has CDR1 MNHEY and CDR2 SVGAGI. This CDR3 contains 15 residues. The chain's CDR3 is CASSTRTESGNTIYF. The CDR3 DNA is TGTGCCAGCAGTACGAGGACAGAATCTGGAAACACCATATATTTT.

The genes are TRBV29-1 and TRBJ2-7; D unclear. The ends were cut back, 5 bases at V and 2 bases at J, with 7 bases in the middle. Germline loops: CDR1 SQVTM, CDR2 ANQGSEA. The CDR3 extends over 11 amino acids. In DNA form, the CDR3 reads TGCAGCGTTTGGGCTCCCTACGAGCAGTACTTC. Residues: CSVWAPYEQYF.

This chain connects TRBV5-1 to TRBJ1-4; D is unclear. This CDR3 is built from 16 residues. Germline V lookup: CDR1 SGHRS, CDR2 YFSETQ. Trimming stripped 0 bases from V and 7 bases from J, with 16 bases between. Written as DNA, the CDR3 is TGCGCCAGCAGCTTGGTGGTCGGAGAGGTTGGTGAAAAACTGTTTTTT. It yields the protein CASSLVVGEVGEKLFF.

Only one count was recorded for this clone. The gene calls are TRBV5-1 and TRBJ2-3; 13 nucleotides align to TRBD2. Looked up from germline, CDR1 is SGHRS and CDR2 is YFSETQ. The junction had 4 bases not matched to a gene; V was cut back by 0 bases and J by 0 bases. The CDR3 is 18 amino acids. DNA for the CDR3: TGCGCCAGCAGCTTGGTGGGACTAGCGGGATCTAGCACAGATACGCAGTATTTT. Residues: CASSLVGLAGSSTDTQYF. Based on the CDR3 plus reference TRBV5-1 and TRBJ2-3, the full variable domain is KAGVTQTPRYLIKTRGQQVTLSCSPISGHRSVSWYQQTPGQGLQFLFEYFSETQRNKGNFPGRFSGRQFSNSRSEMNVSTLELGDSALYLCASSLVGLAGSSTDTQYFGPGTRLTVL.

The rearrangement joins TRBV7-2 to TRBJ2-3, with D possibly TRBD2 on 6 matching bases. Trimming stripped 4 bases from V and 9 bases from J, with 17 bases between. Germline V CDR1 and CDR2: SGHTA, FQGNSA. There are 14 residues in the CDR3. The CDR3: CASSSPGDPVTQYF. The CDR3, as DNA: TGTGCCAGCAGCTCACCGGGGGACCCAGTCACGCAGTATTTT.

This clone was detected once. The genes are TRBV3-1 (or the pseudogene TRBV3-2) and TRBJ1-4; unclear D gene. The CDR3 is 14 residues long. V was shortened by 2 bases and J by 6 bases, with 10 bases between the two germline ends. CDR1 is LGHDT, CDR2 YNNKEL, per germline (reference sequence). CDR3 protein: CASSQTEGDEKLFF. In DNA, the CDR3 is TGTGCCAGCAGCCAAACTGAGGGTGATGAAAAACTGTTTTTT.